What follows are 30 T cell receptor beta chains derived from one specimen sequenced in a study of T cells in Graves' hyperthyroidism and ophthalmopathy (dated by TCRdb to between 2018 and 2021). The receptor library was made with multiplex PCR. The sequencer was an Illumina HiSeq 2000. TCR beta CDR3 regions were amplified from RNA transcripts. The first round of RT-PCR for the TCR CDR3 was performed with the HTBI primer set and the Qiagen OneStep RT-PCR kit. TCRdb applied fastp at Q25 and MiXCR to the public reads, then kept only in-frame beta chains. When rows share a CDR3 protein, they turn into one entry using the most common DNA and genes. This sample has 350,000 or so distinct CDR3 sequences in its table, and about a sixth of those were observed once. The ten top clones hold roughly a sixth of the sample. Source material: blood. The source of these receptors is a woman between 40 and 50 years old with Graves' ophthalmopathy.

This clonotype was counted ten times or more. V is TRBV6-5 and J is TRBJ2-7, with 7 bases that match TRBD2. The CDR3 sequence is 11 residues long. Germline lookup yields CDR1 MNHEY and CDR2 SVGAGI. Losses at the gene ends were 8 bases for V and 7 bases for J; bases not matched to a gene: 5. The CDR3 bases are TGTGCCAGCGACGGCGGGGGTGAGCAGTACTTC. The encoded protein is CASDGGGEQYF.

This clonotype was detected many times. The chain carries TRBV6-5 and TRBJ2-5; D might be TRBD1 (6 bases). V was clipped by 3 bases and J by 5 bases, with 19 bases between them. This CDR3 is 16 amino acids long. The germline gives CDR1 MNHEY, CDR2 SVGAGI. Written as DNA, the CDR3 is TGTGCCAGCAGTTATCAGGGGTTGGACGACGAGGAGACCCAGTACTTC. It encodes CASSYQGLDDEETQYF.

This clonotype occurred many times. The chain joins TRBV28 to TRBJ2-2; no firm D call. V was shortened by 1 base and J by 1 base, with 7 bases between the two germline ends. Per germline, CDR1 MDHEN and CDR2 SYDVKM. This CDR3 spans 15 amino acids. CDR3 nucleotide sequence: TGTGCCAGCAGTTTATTTACTTTGAACACCGGGGAGCTGTTTTTT. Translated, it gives CASSLFTLNTGELFF.

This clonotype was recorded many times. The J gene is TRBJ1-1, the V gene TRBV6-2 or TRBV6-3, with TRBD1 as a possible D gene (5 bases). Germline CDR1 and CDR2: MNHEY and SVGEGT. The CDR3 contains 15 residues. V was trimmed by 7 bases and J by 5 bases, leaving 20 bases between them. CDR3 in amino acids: CASKFKLLQGTEAFF. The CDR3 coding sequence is TGTGCCAGCAAGTTTAAGCTACTTCAGGGTACTGAAGCTTTCTTT.

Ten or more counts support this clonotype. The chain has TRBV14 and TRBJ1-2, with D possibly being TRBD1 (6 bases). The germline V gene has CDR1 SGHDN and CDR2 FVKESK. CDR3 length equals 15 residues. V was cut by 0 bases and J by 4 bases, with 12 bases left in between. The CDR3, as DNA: TGTGCCAGCAGCCAAGAAGGGGGATTACGCTATGGCTACACCTTC. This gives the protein CASSQEGGLRYGYTF.

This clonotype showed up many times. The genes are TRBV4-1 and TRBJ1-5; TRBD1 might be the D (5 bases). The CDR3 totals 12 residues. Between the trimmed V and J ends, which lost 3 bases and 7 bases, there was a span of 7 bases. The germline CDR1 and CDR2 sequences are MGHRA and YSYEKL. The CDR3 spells CASSQGEQPQHF. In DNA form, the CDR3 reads TGCGCCAGCAGCCAGGGGGAGCAGCCCCAGCATTTT.

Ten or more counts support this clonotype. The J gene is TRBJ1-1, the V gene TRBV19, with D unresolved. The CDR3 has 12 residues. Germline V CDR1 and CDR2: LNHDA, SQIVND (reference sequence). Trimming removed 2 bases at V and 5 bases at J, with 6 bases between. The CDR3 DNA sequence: TGTGCCAGTAGTATAAGAGGAACTGAAGCTTTCTTT. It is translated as CASSIRGTEAFF.

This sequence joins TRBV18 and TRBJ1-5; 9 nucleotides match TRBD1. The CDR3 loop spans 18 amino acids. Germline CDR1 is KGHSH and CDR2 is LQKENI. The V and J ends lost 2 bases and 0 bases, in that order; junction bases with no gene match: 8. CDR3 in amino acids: CASSPADRGGNSNQPQHF. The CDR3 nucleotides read TGTGCCAGCTCACCAGCGGACAGGGGCGGAAATAGCAATCAGCCCCAGCATTTT.

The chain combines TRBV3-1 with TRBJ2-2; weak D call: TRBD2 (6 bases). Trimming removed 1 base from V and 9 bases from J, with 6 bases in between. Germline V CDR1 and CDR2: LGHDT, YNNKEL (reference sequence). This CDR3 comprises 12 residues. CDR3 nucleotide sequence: TGTGCCAGCAGCCAAGGCGGGAGGGAGCTGTTTTTT. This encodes CASSQGGRELFF.

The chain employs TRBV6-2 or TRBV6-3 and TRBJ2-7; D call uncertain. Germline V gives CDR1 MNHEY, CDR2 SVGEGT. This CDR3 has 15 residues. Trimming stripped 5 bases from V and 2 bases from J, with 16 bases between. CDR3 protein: CASSDMALGAYEQYF. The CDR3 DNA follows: TGTGCCAGCAGTGATATGGCCTTGGGCGCCTACGAGCAGTACTTC.

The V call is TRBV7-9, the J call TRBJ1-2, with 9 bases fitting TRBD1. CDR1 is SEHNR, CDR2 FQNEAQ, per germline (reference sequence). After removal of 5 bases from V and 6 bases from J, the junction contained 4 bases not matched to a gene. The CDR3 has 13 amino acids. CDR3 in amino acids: CASSGDRAHGYTF. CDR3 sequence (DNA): TGTGCCAGCAGCGGGGACAGGGCCCATGGCTACACCTTC.

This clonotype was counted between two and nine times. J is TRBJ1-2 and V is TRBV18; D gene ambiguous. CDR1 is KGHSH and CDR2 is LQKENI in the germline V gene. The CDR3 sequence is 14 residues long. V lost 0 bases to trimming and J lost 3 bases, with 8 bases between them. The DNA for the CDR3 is TGTGCCAGCTCACCACCGTGGTTTGACTATGGCTACACCTTC. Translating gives CASSPPWFDYGYTF.

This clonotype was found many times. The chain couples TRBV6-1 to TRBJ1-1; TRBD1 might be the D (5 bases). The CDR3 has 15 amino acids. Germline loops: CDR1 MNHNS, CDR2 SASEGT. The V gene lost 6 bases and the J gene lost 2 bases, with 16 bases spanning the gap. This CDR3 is CASRVREGLNTEAFF. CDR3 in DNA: TGTGCCAGCAGGGTGAGAGAGGGACTTAACACTGAAGCTTTCTTT.

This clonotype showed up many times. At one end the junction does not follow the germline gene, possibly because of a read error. As DNA, the CDR3 is TGTGCCAGCAGGGAAGACTATAATTCACCCCTCCACTTT. Protein sequence: CASREDYNSPLHF. The chain couples TRBV6-1 to TRBJ1-6; no definite D call. This CDR3 region has 13 residues. Germline lookup yields CDR1 MNHNS and CDR2 SASEGT.

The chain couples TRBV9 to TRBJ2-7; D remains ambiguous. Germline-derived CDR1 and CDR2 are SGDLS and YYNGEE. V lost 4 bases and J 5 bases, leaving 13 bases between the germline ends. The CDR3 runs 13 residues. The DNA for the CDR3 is TGTGCCAGCAGCTTGCGGTGGGCAGACGAGCAGTACTTC. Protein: CASSLRWADEQYF.

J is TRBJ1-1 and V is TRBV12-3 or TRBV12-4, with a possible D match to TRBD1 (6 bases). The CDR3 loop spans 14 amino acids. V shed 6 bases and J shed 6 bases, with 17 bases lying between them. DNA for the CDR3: TGTGCCAGCAGCAAACAGGGTAGGAGCGCTGAAGCTTTCTTT. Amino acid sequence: CASSKQGRSAEAFF.

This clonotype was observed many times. This CDR3 reads CASSIRDDSYEQYF. The DNA for the CDR3 is TGTGCCAGCAGCATCCGGGACGACTCCTACGAGCAGTACTTC. The chain links TRBV12-3 or TRBV12-4 to TRBJ2-7; the D gene could be TRBD1 or TRBD2 (5 bases each). This CDR3 has 14 residues. Between the trimmed V and J ends, which lost 6 bases and 0 bases, there was a span of 12 bases.

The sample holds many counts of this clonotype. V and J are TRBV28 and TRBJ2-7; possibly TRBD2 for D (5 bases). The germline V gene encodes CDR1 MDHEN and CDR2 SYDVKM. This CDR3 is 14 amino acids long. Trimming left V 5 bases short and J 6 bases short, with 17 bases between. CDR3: CASSPTSGLVEQYF. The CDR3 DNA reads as TGTGCCAGCAGTCCCACTTCGGGGTTAGTCGAGCAGTACTTC.

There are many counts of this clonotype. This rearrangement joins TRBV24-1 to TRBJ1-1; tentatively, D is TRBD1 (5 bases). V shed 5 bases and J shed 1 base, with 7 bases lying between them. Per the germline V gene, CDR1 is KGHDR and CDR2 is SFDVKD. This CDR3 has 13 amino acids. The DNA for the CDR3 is TGTGCCACCAGTGTTGGGGGGAACACTGAAGCTTTCTTT. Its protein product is CATSVGGNTEAFF.

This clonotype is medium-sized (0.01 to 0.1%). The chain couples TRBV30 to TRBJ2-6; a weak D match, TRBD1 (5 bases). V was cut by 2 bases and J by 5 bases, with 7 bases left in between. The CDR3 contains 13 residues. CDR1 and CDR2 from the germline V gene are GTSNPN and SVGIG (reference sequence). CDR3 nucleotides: TGTGCCTGGAGTCAGGGCAGGGCCAACGTCCTGACTTTC. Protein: CAWSQGRANVLTF.

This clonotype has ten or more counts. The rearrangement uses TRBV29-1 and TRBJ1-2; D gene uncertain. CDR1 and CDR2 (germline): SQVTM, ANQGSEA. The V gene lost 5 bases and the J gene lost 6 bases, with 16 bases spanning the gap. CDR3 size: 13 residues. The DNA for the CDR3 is TGCAGCGTTTTGGAGGGCCCCGGGGATGGCTACACCTTC. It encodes CSVLEGPGDGYTF.

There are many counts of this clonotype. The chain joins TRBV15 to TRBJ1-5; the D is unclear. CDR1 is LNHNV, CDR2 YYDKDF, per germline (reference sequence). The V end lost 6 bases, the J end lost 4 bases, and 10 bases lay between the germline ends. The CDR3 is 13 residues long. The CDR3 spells CATSSLPNQPQHF. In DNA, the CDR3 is TGTGCCACCAGTTCTCTCCCAAATCAGCCCCAGCATTTT.

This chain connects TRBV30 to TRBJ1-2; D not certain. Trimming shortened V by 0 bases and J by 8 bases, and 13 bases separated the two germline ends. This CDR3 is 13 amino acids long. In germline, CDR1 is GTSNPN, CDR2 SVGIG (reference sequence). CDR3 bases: TGTGCCTGGAGTGTAGCCTCCGCTGGAGGCTACACCTTC. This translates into CAWSVASAGGYTF.

The CDR3 is CASSSTGTENIQYF. CDR3 nucleotides: TGTGCCAGCAGTTCTACCGGGACAGAAAACATTCAGTACTTC. The genes are TRBV7-8 and TRBJ2-4; TRBD1 matches 7 bases. Germline-derived CDR1 and CDR2 are SGHVS and FQNEAQ. This CDR3 contains 14 residues. After removal of 6 bases from V and 5 bases from J, the junction contained 7 bases not matched to a gene. The full variable domain, rest sourced from reference TRBV7-8 and TRBJ2-4, is GAGVSQSPRYKVAKRGQDVALRCDPISGHVSLFWYQQALGQGPEFLTYFQNEAQLDKSGLPSDRFFAERPEGSVSTLKIQRTQQEDSAVYLCASSSTGTENIQYFGAGTRLSVL.

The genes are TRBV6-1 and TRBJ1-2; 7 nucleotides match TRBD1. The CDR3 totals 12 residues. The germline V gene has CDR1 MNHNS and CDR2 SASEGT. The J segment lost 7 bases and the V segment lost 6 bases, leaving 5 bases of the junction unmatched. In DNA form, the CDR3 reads TGTGCCAGCAGCGCCAGGGGGTCTGGCTACACCTTC. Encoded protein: CASSARGSGYTF.

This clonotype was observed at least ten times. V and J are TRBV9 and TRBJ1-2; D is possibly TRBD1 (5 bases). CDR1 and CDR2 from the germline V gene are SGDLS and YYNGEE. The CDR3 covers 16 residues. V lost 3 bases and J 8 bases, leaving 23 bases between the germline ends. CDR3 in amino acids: CASSGRTTGPMTGYTF. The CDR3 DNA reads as TGTGCCAGCAGCGGTCGAACAACAGGACCTATGACGGGCTACACCTTC. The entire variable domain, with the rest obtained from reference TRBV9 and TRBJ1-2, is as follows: DSGVTQTPKHLITATGQRVTLRCSPRSGDLSVYWYQQSLDQGLQFLIQYYNGEERAKGNILERFSAQQFPDLHSELNLSSLELGDSALYFCASSGRTTGPMTGYTFGSGTRLTVV.

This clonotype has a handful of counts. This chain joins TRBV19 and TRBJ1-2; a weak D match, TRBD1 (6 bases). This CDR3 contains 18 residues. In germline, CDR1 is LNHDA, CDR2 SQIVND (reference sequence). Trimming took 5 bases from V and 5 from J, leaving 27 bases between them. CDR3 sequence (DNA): TGTGCCAGTAGTGGATTCTTCGGGACAAACCGGGCAGAATATGGCTACACCTTC. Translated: CASSGFFGTNRAEYGYTF.

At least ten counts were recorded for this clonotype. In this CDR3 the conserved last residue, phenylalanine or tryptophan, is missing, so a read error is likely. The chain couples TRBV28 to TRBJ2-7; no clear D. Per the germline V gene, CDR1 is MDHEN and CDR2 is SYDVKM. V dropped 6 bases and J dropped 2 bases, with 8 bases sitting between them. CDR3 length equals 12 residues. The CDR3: CASRPPTYEQYL. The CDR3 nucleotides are TGTGCCAGCAGGCCTCCAACCTACGAGCAGTACCTC.

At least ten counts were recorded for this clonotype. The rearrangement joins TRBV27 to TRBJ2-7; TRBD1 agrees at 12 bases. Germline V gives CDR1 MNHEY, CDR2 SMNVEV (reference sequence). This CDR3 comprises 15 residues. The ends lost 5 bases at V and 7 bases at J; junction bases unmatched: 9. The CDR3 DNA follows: TGTGCCAGCAGTCCTCCGGGACAGGGGGCTCGTGAGCAGTACTTC. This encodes CASSPPGQGAREQYF.

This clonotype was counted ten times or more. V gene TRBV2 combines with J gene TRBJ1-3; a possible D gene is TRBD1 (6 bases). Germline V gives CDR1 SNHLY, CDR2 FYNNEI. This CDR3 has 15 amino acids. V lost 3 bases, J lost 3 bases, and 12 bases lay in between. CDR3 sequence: CASSDVQGSGNTIYF. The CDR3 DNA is TGTGCCAGCAGTGACGTACAGGGAAGTGGAAACACCATATATTTT. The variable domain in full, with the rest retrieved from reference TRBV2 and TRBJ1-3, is EPEVTQTPSHQVTQMGQEVILRCVPISNHLYFYWYRQILGQKVEFLVSFYNNEISEKSEIFDDQFSVERPDGSNFTLKIRSTKLEDSAMYFCASSDVQGSGNTIYFGEGSWLTVV.